This TCR beta chain was sequenced for a study of beta chain features in type 1 diabetes. Across the whole study: Patients did not differ from healthy donors in age, gender or cell yield.

The authors obtained over 98% purity in all sorted populations. Expressed TCRB transcripts were sequenced because the isolated RNA had all been reverse transcribed beforehand. An average of approximately 4 million reads was obtained for naive, central memory and regulatory T cell samples. The protocol was immunoSEQ multiplex PCR, while the TCRdb copy is restricted to in-frame clones and leaves out a portion. The sample lists 150,000 to 170,000 clones; 10% were seen once. This clone came up a few times. The target antigen is unknown. General observations from the study: Type 1 diabetes patients showed a moderate but significant shortening of TCRB CDR3s in all four CD4+ subsets. Lower insertion and higher deletion counts appeared at VDJ junctions in type 1 diabetes patients.

Germline V lookup: CDR1 SGHDT, CDR2 YYEEEE. The CDR3 runs to 16 residues. The J segment lost 1 base and the V segment lost 2 bases, leaving 8 bases of the junction unmatched. This sequence joins TRBV5-6 and TRBJ1-1; 7 bases are a match to TRBD1. The sample taken for sequencing was central memory CD4+ T cells from blood. This receptor was obtained from a man aged 25 to 40 with type 1 diabetes. In nucleotides, the CDR3 is TGTGCCAGCAGCTTCGGTGACAGGGTGGGGAACACTGAAGCTTTCTTT. Its translation: CASSFGDRVGNTEAFF.